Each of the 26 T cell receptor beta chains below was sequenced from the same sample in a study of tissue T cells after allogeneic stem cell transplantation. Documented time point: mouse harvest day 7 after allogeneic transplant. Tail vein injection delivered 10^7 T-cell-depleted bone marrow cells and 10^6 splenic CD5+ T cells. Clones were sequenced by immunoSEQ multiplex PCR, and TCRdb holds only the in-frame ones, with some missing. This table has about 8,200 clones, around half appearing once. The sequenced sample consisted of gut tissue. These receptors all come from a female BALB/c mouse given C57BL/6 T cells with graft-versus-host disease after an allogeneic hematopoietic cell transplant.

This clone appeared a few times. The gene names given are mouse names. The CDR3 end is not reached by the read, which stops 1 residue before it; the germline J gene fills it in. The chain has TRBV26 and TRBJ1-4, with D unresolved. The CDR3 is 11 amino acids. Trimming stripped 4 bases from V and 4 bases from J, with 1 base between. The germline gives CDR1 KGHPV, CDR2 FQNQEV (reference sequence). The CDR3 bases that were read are TGTGCCAGCAGTCGCAACGAAAGATTATTT. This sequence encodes CASSRNERLF. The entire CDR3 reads CASSRNERLFF.

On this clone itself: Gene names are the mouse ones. The CDR3 is CASSLGTGGGTEVFF. The CDR3 DNA, read in part, is TGTGCCAGCAGCCTCGGGACAGGGGGCGGAACAGAAGTCTTC. V and J are TRBV4 and TRBJ1-1, with 12 bases that match TRBD1. The CDR3 extends 1 residue past the end of the read, so its final part is completed from the germline J gene. The CDR3 consists of 15 residues. Germline assignment: CDR1 LGHDT and CDR2 YNNKQL (reference sequence). V dropped 5 bases and J dropped 5; count of bases not matched to a gene: 6.

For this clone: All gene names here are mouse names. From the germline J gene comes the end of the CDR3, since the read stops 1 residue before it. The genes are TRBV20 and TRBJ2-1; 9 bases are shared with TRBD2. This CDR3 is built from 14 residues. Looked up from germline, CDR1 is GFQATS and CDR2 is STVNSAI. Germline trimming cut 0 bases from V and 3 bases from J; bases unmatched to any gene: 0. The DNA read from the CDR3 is TGTGGTGCTAGGGACTGGGGGGGCTATGCTGAGCAGTTC. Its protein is CGARDWGGYAEQF. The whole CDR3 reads CGARDWGGYAEQFF. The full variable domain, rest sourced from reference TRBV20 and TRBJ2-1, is GALVYQYPRRTICKSGTSMRMECQAVGFQATSVAWYRQSPQKTFELIALSTVNSAIKYEQNFTQEKFPISHPNLSFSSMTVLNAYLEDRGLYLCGARDWGGYAEQFFGPGTRLTVL.

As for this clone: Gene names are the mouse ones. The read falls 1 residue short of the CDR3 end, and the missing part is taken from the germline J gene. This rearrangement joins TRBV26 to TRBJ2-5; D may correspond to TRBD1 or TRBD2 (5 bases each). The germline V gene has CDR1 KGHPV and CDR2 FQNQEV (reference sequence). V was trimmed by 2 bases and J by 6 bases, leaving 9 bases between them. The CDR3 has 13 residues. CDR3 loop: CASSLGGGDTQYF. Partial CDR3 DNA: TGTGCCAGCAGTCTGGGGGGAGGGGACACCCAGTAC.

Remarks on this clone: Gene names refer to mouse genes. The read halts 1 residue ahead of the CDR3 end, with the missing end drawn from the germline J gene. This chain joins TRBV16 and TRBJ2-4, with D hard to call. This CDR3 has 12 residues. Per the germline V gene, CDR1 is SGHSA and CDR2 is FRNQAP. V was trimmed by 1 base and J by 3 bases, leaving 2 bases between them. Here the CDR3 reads CASSLVQNTLYF. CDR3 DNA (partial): TGTGCAAGCAGCTTAGTACAAAACACCTTGTAC.

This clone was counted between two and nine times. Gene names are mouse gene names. The DNA read from the CDR3 is TGTGCCAGCAGTTTGACAATTTCCAACGAAAGATTATTT. This encodes CASSLTISNERLF. The entire CDR3 reads CASSLTISNERLFF. The genes are TRBV14 and TRBJ1-4, with D hard to call. The CDR3 end falls 1 residue outside the read, so it is completed with the germline J gene. The germline V gene has CDR1 SGHDT and CDR2 FRDEAV. The CDR3 is made up of 14 amino acids. Trimming took off 2 bases at V and 0 bases at J, with 5 bases between the two ends.

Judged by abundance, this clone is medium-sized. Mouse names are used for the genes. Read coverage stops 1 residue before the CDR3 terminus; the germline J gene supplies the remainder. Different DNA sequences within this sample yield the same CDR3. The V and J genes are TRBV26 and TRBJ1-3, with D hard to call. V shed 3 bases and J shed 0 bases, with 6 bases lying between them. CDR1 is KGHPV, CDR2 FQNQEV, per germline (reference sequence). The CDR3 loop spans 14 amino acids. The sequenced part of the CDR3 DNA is TGTGCCAGCAGTCTCCAGGATTCTGGAAATACGCTCTAT. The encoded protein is CASSLQDSGNTLY. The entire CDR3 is CASSLQDSGNTLYF.

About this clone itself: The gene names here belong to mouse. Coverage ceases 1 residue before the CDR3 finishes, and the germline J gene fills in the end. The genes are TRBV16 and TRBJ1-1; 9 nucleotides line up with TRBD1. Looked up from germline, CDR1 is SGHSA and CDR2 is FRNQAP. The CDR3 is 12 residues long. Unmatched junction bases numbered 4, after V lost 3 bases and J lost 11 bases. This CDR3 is CASSFGTGWVFF. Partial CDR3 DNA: TGTGCAAGCAGCTTTGGGACAGGGTGGGTCTTC.

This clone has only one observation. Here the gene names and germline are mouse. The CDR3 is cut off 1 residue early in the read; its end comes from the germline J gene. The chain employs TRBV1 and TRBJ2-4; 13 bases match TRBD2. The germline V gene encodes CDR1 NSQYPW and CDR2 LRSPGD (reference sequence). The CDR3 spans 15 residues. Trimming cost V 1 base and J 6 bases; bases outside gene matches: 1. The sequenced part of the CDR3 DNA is TGCACCTGCAGTGCAGGGACTGGGGGGGCGAACACCTTGTAC. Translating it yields CTCSAGTGGANTLY. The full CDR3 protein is CTCSAGTGGANTLYF.

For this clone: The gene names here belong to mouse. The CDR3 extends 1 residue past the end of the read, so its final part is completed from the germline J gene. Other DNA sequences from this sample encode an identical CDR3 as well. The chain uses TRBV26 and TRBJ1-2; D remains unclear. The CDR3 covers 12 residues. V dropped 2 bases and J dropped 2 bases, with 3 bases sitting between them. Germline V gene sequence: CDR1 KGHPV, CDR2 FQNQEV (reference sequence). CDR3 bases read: TGTGCCAGCAGTCTGCGTAACTCCGACTACACC. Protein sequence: CASSLRNSDYT. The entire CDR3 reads CASSLRNSDYTF.

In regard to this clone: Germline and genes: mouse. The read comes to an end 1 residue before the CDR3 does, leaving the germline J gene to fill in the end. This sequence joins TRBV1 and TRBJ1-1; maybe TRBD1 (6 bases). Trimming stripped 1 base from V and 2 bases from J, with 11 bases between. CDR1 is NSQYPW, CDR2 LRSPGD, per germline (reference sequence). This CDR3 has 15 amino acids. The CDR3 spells CTCSAGGHPNTEVFF. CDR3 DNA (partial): TGCACCTGCAGTGCAGGGGGACACCCTAACACAGAAGTCTTC.

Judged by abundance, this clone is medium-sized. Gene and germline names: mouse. Here the CDR3 reads CASSWGQGGTEVFF. The sequenced CDR3 bases are TGTGCCAGCAGCTGGGGACAGGGGGGCACAGAAGTCTTC. V is TRBV15 and J is TRBJ1-1; 11 positions match TRBD1. The read ends 1 residue early relative to the CDR3; the germline J gene fills the gap. CDR1 is SGHND, CDR2 FRSKSL, per germline. This CDR3 comprises 14 residues. J was trimmed by 4 bases and V by 6 bases; bases with no gene match: 4.

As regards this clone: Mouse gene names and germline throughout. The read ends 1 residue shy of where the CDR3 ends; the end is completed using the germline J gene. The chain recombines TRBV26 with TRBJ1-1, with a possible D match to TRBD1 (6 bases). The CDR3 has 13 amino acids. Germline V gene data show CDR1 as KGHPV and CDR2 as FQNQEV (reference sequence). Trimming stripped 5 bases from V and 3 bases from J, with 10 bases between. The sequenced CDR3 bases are TGTGCCAGCAGTAGGGGGGCGGACACAGAAGTCTTC. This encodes CASSRGADTEVF. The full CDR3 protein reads CASSRGADTEVFF.

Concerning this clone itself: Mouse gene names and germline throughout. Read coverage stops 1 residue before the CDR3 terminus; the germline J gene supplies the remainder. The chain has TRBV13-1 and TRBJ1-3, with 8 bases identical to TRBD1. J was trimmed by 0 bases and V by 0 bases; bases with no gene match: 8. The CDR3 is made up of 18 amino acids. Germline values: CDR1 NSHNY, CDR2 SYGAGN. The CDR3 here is CASSDGWDRKNSGNTLYF. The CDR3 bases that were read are TGTGCCAGCAGTGATGGGTGGGACAGGAAAAATTCTGGAAATACGCTCTAT.

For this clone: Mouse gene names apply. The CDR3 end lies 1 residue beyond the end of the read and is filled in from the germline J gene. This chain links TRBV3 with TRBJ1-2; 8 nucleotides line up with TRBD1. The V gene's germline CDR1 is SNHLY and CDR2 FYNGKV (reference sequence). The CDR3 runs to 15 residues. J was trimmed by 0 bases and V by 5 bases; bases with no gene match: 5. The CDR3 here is CASSPPGQANSDYTF. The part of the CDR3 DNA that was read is TGTGCCAGCAGCCCACCGGGACAGGCAAACTCCGACTACACC.

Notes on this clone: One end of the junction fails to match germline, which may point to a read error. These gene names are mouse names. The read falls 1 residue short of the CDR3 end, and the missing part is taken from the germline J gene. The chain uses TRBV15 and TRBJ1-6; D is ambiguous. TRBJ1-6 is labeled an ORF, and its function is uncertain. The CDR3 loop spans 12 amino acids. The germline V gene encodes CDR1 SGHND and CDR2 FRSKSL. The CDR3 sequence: CASSSHNSPLYF. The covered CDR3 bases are TGTGCCAGCAGTTCCCATAATTCGCCCCTCTAC.

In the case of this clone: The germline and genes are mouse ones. The CDR3 loop is CASVGLGGFLAEQFF. The sequenced CDR3 bases are TGTGCCAGCGTGGGACTGGGGGGTTTTCTTGCTGAGCAGTTC. V gene TRBV19 combines with J gene TRBJ2-1, with 12 bases that match TRBD2. The read ends 1 residue before the CDR3 terminus; that terminus is restored from the germline J gene. The CDR3 covers 15 residues. Germline V CDR1 and CDR2: FNHDT, SITEND (reference sequence). V dropped 7 bases and J dropped 6; count of bases not matched to a gene: 8.

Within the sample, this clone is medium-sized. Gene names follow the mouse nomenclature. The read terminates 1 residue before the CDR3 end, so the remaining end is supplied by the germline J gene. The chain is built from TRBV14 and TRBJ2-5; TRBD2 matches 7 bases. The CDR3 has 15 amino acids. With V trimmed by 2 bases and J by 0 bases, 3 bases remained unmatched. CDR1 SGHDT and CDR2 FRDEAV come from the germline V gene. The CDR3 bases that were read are TGTGCCAGCAGTTTGGTGGGGGGTAACCAAGACACCCAGTAC. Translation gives CASSLVGGNQDTQY. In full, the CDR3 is CASSLVGGNQDTQYF.

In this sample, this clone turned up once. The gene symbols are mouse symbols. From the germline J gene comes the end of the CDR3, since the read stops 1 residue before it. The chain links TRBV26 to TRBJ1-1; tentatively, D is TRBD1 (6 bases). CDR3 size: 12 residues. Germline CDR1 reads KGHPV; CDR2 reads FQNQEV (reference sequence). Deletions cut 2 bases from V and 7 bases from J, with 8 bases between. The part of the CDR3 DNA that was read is TGTGCCAGCAGTCTGAGCAGGGGAGAAGTCTTC. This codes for CASSLSRGEVF. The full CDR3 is CASSLSRGEVFF. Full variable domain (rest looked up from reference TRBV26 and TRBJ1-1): NSKVIQTPRYLVKGQGQKAKMRCIPEKGHPVVFWYQQNKNNEFKFLINFQNQEVLQQIDMTEKRFSAECPSNSPCSLEIQSSEAGDSALYLCASSLSRGEVFFGKGTRLTVV.

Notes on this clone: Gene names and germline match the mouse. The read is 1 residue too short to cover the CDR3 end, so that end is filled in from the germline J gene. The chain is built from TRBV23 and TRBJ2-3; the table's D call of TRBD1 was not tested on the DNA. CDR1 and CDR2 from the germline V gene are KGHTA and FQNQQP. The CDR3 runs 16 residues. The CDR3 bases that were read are TGCTCCAGCAGTCAATCGGGGCAGGGGAGTGCAGAAACGCTGTAT. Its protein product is CSSSQSGQGSAETLY. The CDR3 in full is CSSSQSGQGSAETLYF.

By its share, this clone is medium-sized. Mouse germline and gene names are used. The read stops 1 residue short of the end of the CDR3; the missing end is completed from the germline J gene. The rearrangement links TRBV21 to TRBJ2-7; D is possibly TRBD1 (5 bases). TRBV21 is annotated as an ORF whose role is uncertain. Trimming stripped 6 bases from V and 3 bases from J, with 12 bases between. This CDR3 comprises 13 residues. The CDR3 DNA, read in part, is TGTGCTAGCAGCCCAGGGTGGGACTATGAACAGTAC. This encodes CASSPGWDYEQY. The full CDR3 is CASSPGWDYEQYF.

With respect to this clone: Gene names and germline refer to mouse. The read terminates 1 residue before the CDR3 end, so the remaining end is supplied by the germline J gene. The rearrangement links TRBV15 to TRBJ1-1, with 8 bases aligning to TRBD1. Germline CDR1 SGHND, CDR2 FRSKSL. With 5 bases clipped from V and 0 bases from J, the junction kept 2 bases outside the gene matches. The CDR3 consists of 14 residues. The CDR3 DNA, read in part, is TGTGCCAGCAGTCCACAGGGGGCAAACACAGAAGTCTTC. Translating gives CASSPQGANTEVF. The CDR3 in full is CASSPQGANTEVFF.

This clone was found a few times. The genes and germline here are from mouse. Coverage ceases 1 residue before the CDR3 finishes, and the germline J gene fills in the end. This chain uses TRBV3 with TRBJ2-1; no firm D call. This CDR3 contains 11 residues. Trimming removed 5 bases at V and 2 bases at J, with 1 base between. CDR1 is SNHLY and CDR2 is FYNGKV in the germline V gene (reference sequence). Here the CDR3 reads CASSDYAEQFF. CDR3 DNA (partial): TGTGCCAGCAGCGACTATGCTGAGCAGTTC.

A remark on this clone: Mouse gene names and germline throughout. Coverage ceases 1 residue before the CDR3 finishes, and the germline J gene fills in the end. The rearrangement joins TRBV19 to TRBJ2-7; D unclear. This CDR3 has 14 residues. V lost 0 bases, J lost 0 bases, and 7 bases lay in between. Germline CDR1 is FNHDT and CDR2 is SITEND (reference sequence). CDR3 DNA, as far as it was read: TGTGCCAGCAGTATAGGGGAGGGCTCCTATGAACAGTAC. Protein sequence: CASSIGEGSYEQY. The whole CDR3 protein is CASSIGEGSYEQYF.

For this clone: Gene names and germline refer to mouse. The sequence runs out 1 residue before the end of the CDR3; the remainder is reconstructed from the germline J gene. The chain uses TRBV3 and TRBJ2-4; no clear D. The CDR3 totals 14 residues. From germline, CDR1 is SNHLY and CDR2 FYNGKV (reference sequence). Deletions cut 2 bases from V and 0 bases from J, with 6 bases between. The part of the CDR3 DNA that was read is TGTGCCAGCAGCTTATGGCCTAGTCAAAACACCTTGTAC. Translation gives CASSLWPSQNTLY. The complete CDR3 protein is CASSLWPSQNTLYF.

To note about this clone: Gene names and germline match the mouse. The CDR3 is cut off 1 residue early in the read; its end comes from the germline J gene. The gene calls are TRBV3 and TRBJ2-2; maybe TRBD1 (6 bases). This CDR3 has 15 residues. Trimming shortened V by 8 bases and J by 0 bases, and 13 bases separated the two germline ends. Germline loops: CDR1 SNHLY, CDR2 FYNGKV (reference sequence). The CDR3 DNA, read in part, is TGTGCCAGCGGCCCGGGACATTCAAACACCGGGCAGCTCTAC. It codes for CASGPGHSNTGQLY. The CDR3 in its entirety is CASGPGHSNTGQLYF. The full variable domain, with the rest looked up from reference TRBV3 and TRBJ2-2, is GPKVLQIPSHQIIDMGQMVTLNCDPVSNHLYFYWYKQILGQQMEFLVNFYNGKVMEKSKLFKDQFSVERPDGSYFTLKIQPTALEDSAVYFCASGPGHSNTGQLYFGEGSKLTVL.